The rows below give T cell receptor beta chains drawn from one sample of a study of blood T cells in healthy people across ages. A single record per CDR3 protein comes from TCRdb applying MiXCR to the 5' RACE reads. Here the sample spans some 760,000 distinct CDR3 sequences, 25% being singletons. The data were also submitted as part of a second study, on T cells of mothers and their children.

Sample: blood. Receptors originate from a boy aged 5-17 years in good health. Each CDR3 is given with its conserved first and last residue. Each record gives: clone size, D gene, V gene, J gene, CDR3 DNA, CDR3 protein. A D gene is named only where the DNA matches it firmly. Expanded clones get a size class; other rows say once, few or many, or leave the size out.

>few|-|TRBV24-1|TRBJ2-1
TGTGCCACCAGTGATGACACGGGGCCGGGGTTGGGCTTGGGTGAGCAGTTCTTC
CATSDDTGPGLGLGEQFF
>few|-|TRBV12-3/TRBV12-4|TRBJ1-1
TGTGCCAGCAGTTGGCGGACCGGCGTGGGGTCTGCGGCTTTCTTT
CASSWRTGVGSAAFF
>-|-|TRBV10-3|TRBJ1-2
TGTGCCATCAGCACCACCAATAACTATGGCTACACCTTC
CAISTTNNYGYTF
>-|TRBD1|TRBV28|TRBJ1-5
TGTGCCAGCAGGGCACAGGGGTTGGGCAATCAGCCCCAGCATTTT
CASRAQGLGNQPQHF
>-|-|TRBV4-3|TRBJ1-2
TGCGCCAGCAGCCAAGATGGCACCTCTGGCTACACCTTC
CASSQDGTSGYTF
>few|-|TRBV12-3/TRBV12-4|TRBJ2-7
TGTGCCAGCAGCCCGAATGGGGATGGCGAGCAGTACTTC
CASSPNGDGEQYF
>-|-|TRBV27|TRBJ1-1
TGTGCCAGCAGCGCAATCGGGGTAGACGAAGCTTTCTTT
CASSAIGVDEAFF
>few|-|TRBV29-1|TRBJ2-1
TGCAGCGTTTCCCCTAGCTCCTACAATGAGCAGTTCTTC
CSVSPSSYNEQFF
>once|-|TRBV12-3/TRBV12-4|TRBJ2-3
TGTGCCAGCATAACAGGGTTAAACACAGATACGCAGTATTTT
CASITGLNTDTQYF
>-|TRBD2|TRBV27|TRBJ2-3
TGTGCCAGCAGTTCCCCGCTAGCGGGCCCCACAGATACGCAGTATTTT
CASSSPLAGPTDTQYF
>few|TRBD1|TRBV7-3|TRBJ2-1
TGTGCCAGCAGCCCAGGGGGCCTGCAAGAGCAGTTCTTC
CASSPGGLQEQFF
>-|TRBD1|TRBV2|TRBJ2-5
TGTGCCAGCAGTTGGCTGGGGGTGACAGGGGGAGAAACCCAGTACTTC
CASSWLGVTGGETQYF
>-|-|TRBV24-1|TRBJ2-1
TGTGCCACCAGGGGGGGTAGCAATGAGCAGTTCTTC
CATRGGSNEQFF
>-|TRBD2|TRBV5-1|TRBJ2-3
TGCGCCAGCAGCTTAACCGGGACTAGCGGGACAGATACGCAGTATTTT
CASSLTGTSGTDTQYF
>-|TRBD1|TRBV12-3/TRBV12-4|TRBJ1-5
TGTGCCAGCAGTGCCGGGACAGGGAGTTTTTATAGCAATCAGCCCCAGCATTTT
CASSAGTGSFYSNQPQHF
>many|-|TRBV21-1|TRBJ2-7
TGTGCCAGCAGCAAAGGGACAGGGGACGAGCAGTACTTC
CASSKGTGDEQYF
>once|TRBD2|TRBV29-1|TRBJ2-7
TGCAGCGTGGCGACTAGCGGGAGTTCCTACGAGCAGTACTTC
CSVATSGSSYEQYF
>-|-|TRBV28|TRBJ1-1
TGTGCCAGCAGCGCCCAAGTCCTCGGGACTGAAGCTTTCTTT
CASSAQVLGTEAFF
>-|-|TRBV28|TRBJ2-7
TGTGCCAGCACAAAACAGGGAACCTACGAGCAGTACTTC
CASTKQGTYEQYF
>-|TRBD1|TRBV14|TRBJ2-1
TGTGCCAGCAGCCAACGACCGGGACAGGGAAGACAGGAGCAGTTCTTC
CASSQRPGQGRQEQFF
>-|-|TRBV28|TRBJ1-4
TGTGCCAGCAGTTTATGGGGTGAATCTGAAAAACTGTTTTTT
CASSLWGESEKLFF
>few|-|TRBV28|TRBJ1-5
TGTGCCAGCAAGCTTAGCAATCAGCCCCAGCATTTT
CASKLSNQPQHF
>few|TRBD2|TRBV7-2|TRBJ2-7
TGTGCCAGCAGCCTCGGGGACTACACCTACGAGCAGTACTTC
CASSLGDYTYEQYF
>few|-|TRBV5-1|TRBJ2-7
TGCGCCAGCAGACTCACAGGCAACTACGAGCAGTACTTC
CASRLTGNYEQYF
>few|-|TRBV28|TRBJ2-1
TGTGCCAGCAGAGCGCTTAGGACAGCATACAATGAGCAGTTCTTC
CASRALRTAYNEQFF
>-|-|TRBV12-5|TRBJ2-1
TGTGCTAGTGGTCCCGAGACAGGCAGTGAGCAGTTCTTC
CASGPETGSEQFF
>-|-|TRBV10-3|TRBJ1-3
TGTGCCATCGGTCAAGCTAGCTCTGGAAACACCATATATTTT
CAIGQASSGNTIYF
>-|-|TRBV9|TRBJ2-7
TGTGCCAGCAGCGTAGGTGGGGGTACAAACTACGAGCAGTACTTC
CASSVGGGTNYEQYF